These 13 T cell receptor beta chains were all obtained from the same sample, sequenced in a study of blood T cell repertoires in COVID-19. Clones were read by immunoSEQ multiplex PCR, and TCRdb kept only the in-frame ones, dropping some. The sample yields approximately 180,000 clones, 76% seen once. Sequenced: PBMCs or T cells enriched from blood (not recorded which). The receptor set was obtained from a woman aged 45-65 years with acute COVID-19.

Only one count was recorded for this clone. V gene TRBV27 combines with J gene TRBJ1-4; D gene uncertain. The V end was cut by 5 bases, the J end by 7 bases, with 14 bases between. This CDR3 spans 14 amino acids. Germline V gives CDR1 MNHEY, CDR2 SMNVEV (reference sequence). The CDR3 coding sequence is TGTGCCAGCAGTCCCGGGAGGGTAACTGAAAAACTGTTTTTT. It codes for CASSPGRVTEKLFF. Full variable domain (rest looked up from reference TRBV27 and TRBJ1-4): EAQVTQNPRYLITVTGKKLTVTCSQNMNHEYMSWYRQDPGLGLRQIYYSMNVEVTDKGDVPEGYKVSRKEKRNFPLILESPSPNQTSLYFCASSPGRVTEKLFFGSGTQLSVL.

The CDR3 is CASSSTGYGYTF. The CDR3 coding sequence is TGTGCCAGCAGTTCAACAGGGTATGGCTACACCTTC. This chain links TRBV27 with TRBJ1-2, with a possible D match to TRBD1 (6 bases). The CDR3 is 12 residues long. V lost 4 bases and J lost 5, with 8 bases in between. The V gene's germline CDR1 is MNHEY and CDR2 SMNVEV (reference sequence).

The gene calls are TRBV3-1 (or the pseudogene TRBV3-2) and TRBJ2-7, with 7 bases aligning to TRBD2. Trimming removed 4 bases from V and 7 bases from J; junction bases left unmatched: 7. Germline V gene lookup returns CDR1 LGHDT and CDR2 YNNKEL (reference sequence). The CDR3 runs to 13 residues. CDR3 loop: CASSRGGSGEQYV. For the CDR3, the DNA is TGTGCCAGCAGCCGCGGGGGATCAGGAGAGCAGTACGTC.

This chain connects TRBV18 to TRBJ1-1; tentatively, D is TRBD1 (5 bases). The CDR3 loop spans 15 amino acids. V was shortened by 3 bases and J by 1 base, with 12 bases between the two germline ends. Germline V gene data show CDR1 as KGHSH and CDR2 as LQKENI. As DNA, the CDR3 is TGTGCCAGCTCACCCGGGAGACAGCCGAACACTGAAGCTTTCTTT. Translation gives CASSPGRQPNTEAFF. Based on the CDR3 plus reference TRBV18 and TRBJ1-1, the full variable domain is NAGVMQNPRHLVRRRGQEARLRCSPMKGHSHVYWYRQLPEEGLKFMVYLQKENIIDESGMPKERFSAEFPKEGPSILRIQQVVRGDSAAYFCASSPGRQPNTEAFFGQGTRLTVV.

A remark on this clone: Other DNA sequences from this sample encode an identical CDR3 as well. The rearrangement links TRBV9 to TRBJ2-3, with 14 bases that match TRBD2. The V gene's germline CDR1 is SGDLS and CDR2 YYNGEE. The CDR3 runs 17 residues. Trimming removed 0 bases from V and 3 bases from J; junction bases left unmatched: 3. CDR3 residues: CASSVAGTSGGTDTQYF. CDR3 nucleotides: TGTGCCAGCAGCGTAGCCGGGACTAGCGGGGGAACAGATACGCAGTATTTT.

The V and J genes are TRBV6-4 and TRBJ2-2, with 8 bases lining up with TRBD1. V dropped 6 bases and J dropped 4; count of bases not matched to a gene: 7. This CDR3 has 15 residues. Germline values: CDR1 MRHNA, CDR2 SNTAGT. The CDR3 is CASSRQGQGTGELFF. The CDR3 DNA follows: TGTGCCAGCAGCCGACAGGGGCAGGGCACCGGGGAGCTGTTTTTT.

This chain connects TRBV7-2 to TRBJ2-3, with 8 bases fitting TRBD2. CDR3 size: 16 residues. The V gene end was trimmed by 3 bases and the J gene end by 4 bases; junction bases not matched to a gene: 9. Germline CDR1 is SGHTA and CDR2 is FQGNSA. The CDR3 reads CASSFTRGGRSDTQYF. The CDR3 region has the DNA TGTGCCAGCAGCTTTACCCGGGGGGGCCGCTCAGATACGCAGTATTTT.

This clone appeared a few times. V gene TRBV3-1 (or the pseudogene TRBV3-2) combines with J gene TRBJ1-4, with 7 bases fitting TRBD1. V was pared by 10 bases and J by 0 bases, with 8 bases of the junction left unmatched. Germline values: CDR1 LGHDT, CDR2 YNNKEL (reference sequence). The CDR3 consists of 15 residues. DNA for the CDR3: TGTGCCAACTCACAGGGGACGTCAACTAATGAAAAACTGTTTTTT. Its translation is CANSQGTSTNEKLFF.

This rearrangement joins TRBV9 to TRBJ2-3; D is perhaps TRBD1 (6 bases). Between the trimmed V and J ends, which lost 3 bases and 1 base, there was a span of 12 bases. Germline loops: CDR1 SGDLS, CDR2 YYNGEE. The CDR3 loop spans 15 amino acids. In DNA, the CDR3 is TGTGCCAGCAGCGCCCTCGAGGGGGGCACAGATACGCAGTATTTT. It translates to CASSALEGGTDTQYF.

This chain uses TRBV6-5 with TRBJ1-2; 10 bases fit TRBD1. Unmatched junction bases numbered 8, after V lost 2 bases and J lost 8 bases. The CDR3 runs to 15 residues. Germline assignment: CDR1 MNHEY and CDR2 SVGAGI. CDR3: CASSYAGQGLRGYTF. Written as DNA, the CDR3 is TGTGCCAGCAGTTACGCGGGACAGGGGTTGAGGGGCTACACCTTC.

The chain couples TRBV24-1 to TRBJ2-3, with D unclear. Between the trimmed V and J ends, which lost 9 bases and 11 bases, there was a span of 14 bases. Germline CDR1 is KGHDR and CDR2 is SFDVKD. CDR3 length equals 11 residues. The CDR3 DNA sequence: TGTGCCACCGCGGCCGGTGAAGGGCAGTATTTT. Protein product: CATAAGEGQYF.

Judged by abundance, this clone is medium-sized (0.01 to 0.1%). J is TRBJ2-2 and V is TRBV24-1; D may be TRBD2 (5 bases). Trimming stripped 4 bases from V and 1 base from J, with 9 bases between. The length of the CDR3 is 15 residues. Germline lookup yields CDR1 KGHDR and CDR2 SFDVKD. In DNA form, the CDR3 reads TGTGCCACCAGTGACCGGGAATTGAACACCGGGGAGCTGTTTTTT. Protein sequence: CATSDRELNTGELFF.

The V gene is TRBV4-3, the J gene TRBJ1-1, with D perhaps matching TRBD1 (6 bases). V gave up 8 bases and J gave up 5 bases, with 15 bases separating them. CDR3 length: 13 residues. Germline V gives CDR1 LGHNA, CDR2 YSLEER. CDR3 DNA: TGCGCCAGCCGCCGGGACACGGGGACTGAAGCTTTCTTT. It specifies CASRRDTGTEAFF.